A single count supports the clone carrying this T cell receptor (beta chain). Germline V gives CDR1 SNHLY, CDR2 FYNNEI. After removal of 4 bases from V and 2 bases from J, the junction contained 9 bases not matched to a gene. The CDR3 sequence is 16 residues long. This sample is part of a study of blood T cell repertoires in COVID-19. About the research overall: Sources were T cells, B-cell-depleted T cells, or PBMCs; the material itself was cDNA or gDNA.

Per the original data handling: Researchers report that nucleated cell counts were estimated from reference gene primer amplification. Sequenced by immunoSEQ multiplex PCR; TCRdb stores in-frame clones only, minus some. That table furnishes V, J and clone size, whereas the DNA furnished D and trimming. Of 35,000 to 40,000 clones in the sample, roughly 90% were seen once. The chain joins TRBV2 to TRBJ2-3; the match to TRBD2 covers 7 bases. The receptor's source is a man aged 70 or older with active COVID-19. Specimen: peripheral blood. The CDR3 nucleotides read TGTGCCAGCAGTGTACCCCCTAGCGGCACCACAGATACGCAGTATTTT. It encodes CASSVPPSGTTDTQYF.